Following are 27 T cell receptor beta chains from one sample sequenced in a study of patients and donors after allogeneic stem cell transplantation. MiXCR, run by TCRdb on the RT-PCR reads, gives a single entry per CDR3 protein. The table lists 800,000 to 1,000,000 distinct CDR3 sequences, over 15% of them singletons. The specimen was blood, either unsorted or a sorted T cell fraction (not recorded which). All receptors derive from a human donor who was either an allogeneic HSCT recipient or a stem cell or donor lymphocyte infusion donor (not recorded which). It is not recorded whose cells these are; they may come from a transplant donor.

The chain recombines TRBV3-1 with TRBJ1-1, with 9 bases lining up with TRBD1. Per germline, CDR1 LGHDT and CDR2 YNNKEL (reference sequence). Trimming cost V 4 bases and J 4 bases; bases outside gene matches: 4. The CDR3 consists of 14 residues. The CDR3 loop is CASSLGQGTTEAFF. The CDR3 DNA reads TGTGCCAGCAGCCTCGGACAGGGGACCACTGAAGCTTTCTTT.

This clonotype was seen more than once but under ten times. The chain is built from TRBV4-3 and TRBJ1-1, with TRBD1 as a possible D gene (6 bases). V lost 1 base, J lost 3 bases, and 12 bases lay in between. CDR1 is LGHNA, CDR2 YSLEER, per germline. The CDR3 spans 15 residues. The CDR3 is CASSQASGTHTEAFF. The CDR3, as DNA: TGCGCCAGCAGCCAAGCATCTGGGACACACACTGAAGCTTTCTTT.

This clonotype was observed at least ten times. The V call is TRBV6-5, the J call TRBJ1-1; D gene uncertain. This CDR3 region has 12 residues. Trimming cost V 10 bases and J 1 base, with 10 bases left between them. Germline loops: CDR1 MNHEY, CDR2 SVGAGI. This chain's CDR3 is CATLVGNTEAFF. The CDR3 DNA reads TGTGCCACCCTCGTAGGGAACACTGAAGCTTTCTTT.

This clonotype was counted between two and nine times. This chain links TRBV9 with TRBJ1-6; D is perhaps TRBD1 (5 bases). The germline V gene has CDR1 SGDLS and CDR2 YYNGEE. The CDR3 consists of 13 residues. Trimming pared 2 bases from V and 5 bases from J, leaving 5 bases between. For the CDR3, the DNA is TGTGCCAGCAGCGTGACAGATAATTCACCCCTCCACTTT. It specifies CASSVTDNSPLHF.

The chain employs TRBV20-1 and TRBJ2-2; 9 positions match TRBD2. Germline loops: CDR1 DFQATT, CDR2 SNEGSKA (reference sequence). The CDR3 extends over 16 amino acids. After removal of 4 bases from V and 3 bases from J, the junction contained 9 bases not matched to a gene. The CDR3, as DNA: TGCAGTGCTACCATTCCGGGACTAGCTCACACCGGGGAGCTGTTTTTT. It yields the protein CSATIPGLAHTGELFF.

This rearrangement joins TRBV10-3 to TRBJ2-7; either TRBD1 or TRBD2 may fit D (5 bases each). This CDR3 is 12 amino acids long. Trimming left V 7 bases short and J 2 bases short, with 9 bases between. From germline, CDR1 is ENHRY and CDR2 SYGVKD. The CDR3 here is CAINGDAYEQYF. The CDR3 DNA is TGTGCCATCAACGGGGACGCCTACGAGCAGTACTTC.

This clonotype has a handful of counts. This rearrangement joins TRBV7-9 to TRBJ1-2; tentative D call: TRBD1 (5 bases). Germline CDR1 SEHNR, CDR2 FQNEAQ (reference sequence). The CDR3 is made up of 14 amino acids. Trimming took off 5 bases at V and 4 bases at J, with 14 bases between the two ends. CDR3 in amino acids: CASSAIDRTYGYTF. The CDR3 DNA is TGTGCCAGCAGCGCAATAGACAGAACCTATGGCTACACCTTC.

V is TRBV9 and J is TRBJ1-2; no reliable D call. The CDR3 has 12 amino acids. CDR1 is SGDLS, CDR2 YYNGEE, per germline. Trimming shortened V by 3 bases and J by 7 bases, and 10 bases separated the two germline ends. The CDR3 DNA is TGTGCCAGCAGCGATTTGGAGCGTGGCTACACCTTC. Its translation is CASSDLERGYTF.

This clonotype appeared a few times. The genes are TRBV29-1 and TRBJ2-3; maybe TRBD2 (5 bases). CDR1 and CDR2 from the germline V gene are SQVTM and ANQGSEA. The germline V and J ends were trimmed by 1 base and 2 bases, with 13 bases remaining between them. This CDR3 contains 15 residues. The CDR3, as DNA: TGCAGCGTTGAAGGGTCACGGACTTCCACAGATACGCAGTATTTT. Translation gives CSVEGSRTSTDTQYF.

At least ten counts were recorded for this clonotype. The chain joins TRBV20-1 to TRBJ2-1, with D uncertain. Germline CDR1 and CDR2: DFQATT and SNEGSKA (reference sequence). Trimming removed 6 bases from V and 4 bases from J, with 10 bases in between. CDR3 size: 12 residues. CDR3 sequence reads: CSAKTDYNEQFF. DNA of the CDR3: TGCAGTGCCAAGACTGATTACAATGAGCAGTTCTTC.

The chain recombines TRBV10-3 with TRBJ1-5; TRBD1 agrees at 12 bases. Germline CDR1 ENHRY, CDR2 SYGVKD. The V gene end was trimmed by 4 bases and the J gene end by 3 bases; junction bases not matched to a gene: 7. This CDR3 has 17 residues. As DNA, the CDR3 is TGTGCCATCAGTGGGGGGACAGGGGGCACACCCAATCAGCCCCAGCATTTT. Residues: CAISGGTGGTPNQPQHF.

This clonotype turned up a few times. The rearrangement uses TRBV28 and TRBJ2-7; D might be TRBD1 or TRBD2, each matching 5 bases. V dropped 6 bases and J dropped 2 bases, with 20 bases sitting between them. Germline-derived CDR1 and CDR2 are MDHEN and SYDVKM. The CDR3 totals 16 residues. CDR3 in amino acids: CASSYNTGPGTYEQYF. The CDR3 DNA sequence: TGTGCCAGCAGCTATAATACGGGGCCGGGAACCTACGAGCAGTACTTC.

This clonotype was counted between two and nine times. This sequence joins TRBV12-3 or TRBV12-4 and TRBJ1-3; possibly TRBD1 for D (6 bases). The CDR3 is 12 residues long. Trimming took 6 bases from V and 8 from J, leaving 11 bases between them. The CDR3 region has the DNA TGTGCCAGCAGCCGGGGGGGCCACACCATATATTTT. Residues: CASSRGGHTIYF.

This clonotype was recorded a few times. This chain connects TRBV20-1 to TRBJ2-7; D not certain. The V gene lost 3 bases and the J gene lost 3 bases, with 18 bases spanning the gap. Germline lookup yields CDR1 DFQATT and CDR2 SNEGSKA (reference sequence). This CDR3 has 15 amino acids. The CDR3 reads CSASEEAPTFYEQYF. In DNA form, the CDR3 reads TGCAGTGCTAGCGAAGAGGCCCCCACTTTCTACGAGCAGTACTTC.

This clonotype appeared a few times. The V call is TRBV6-2 or TRBV6-3, the J call TRBJ1-5; D gene ambiguous. The CDR3 covers 19 residues. Germline loops: CDR1 MNHEY, CDR2 SVGEGT. Trimming removed 4 bases at V and 0 bases at J, with 22 bases between. CDR3 amino acids: CASSWTRGARSISNQPQHF. The CDR3 DNA reads as TGTGCCAGCAGTTGGACGAGAGGTGCTAGATCCATTAGCAATCAGCCCCAGCATTTT.

The chain has TRBV5-6 and TRBJ1-1; weak D call: TRBD1 (5 bases). Germline V gives CDR1 SGHDT, CDR2 YYEEEE. V was shortened by 1 base and J by 11 bases, with 15 bases between the two germline ends. The CDR3 contains 13 residues. CDR3 region: CASSLFEGPDAFF. CDR3 nucleotide sequence: TGTGCCAGCAGCTTGTTTGAGGGGCCCGATGCTTTCTTT.

This chain links TRBV11-2 with TRBJ1-2; no clear D gene. With 1 base removed from V and 5 bases from J, the gap between germline ends came to 8 bases. The CDR3 is 13 residues long. Germline loops: CDR1 SGHAT, CDR2 FQNNGV. The CDR3 DNA follows: TGTGCCAGCAGCTTAGGCACCCCTTATGGCTACACCTTC. The encoded protein is CASSLGTPYGYTF.

The rearrangement uses TRBV6-1 and TRBJ1-2, with 8 bases matching TRBD1. The V gene end was trimmed by 4 bases and the J gene end by 4 bases; junction bases not matched to a gene: 5. CDR3 length: 14 amino acids. From germline, CDR1 is MNHNS and CDR2 SASEGT. The CDR3 here is CASSGGQVPYGYTF. CDR3 sequence (DNA): TGTGCCAGCAGTGGGGGACAGGTACCCTATGGCTACACCTTC.

The rearrangement uses TRBV9 and TRBJ1-2; D is possibly TRBD1 (5 bases). Trimming removed 4 bases from V and 2 bases from J, with 15 bases in between. The CDR3 spans 15 residues. The germline CDR1 and CDR2 sequences are SGDLS and YYNGEE. The CDR3 sequence: CASSPRSDSNYGYTF. As DNA, the CDR3 is TGTGCCAGCAGCCCGCGTTCAGACAGCAACTATGGCTACACCTTC.

This clonotype showed up just a few times. This rearrangement joins TRBV20-1 to TRBJ2-7; D not resolved. The CDR3 consists of 11 residues. Germline CDR1 DFQATT, CDR2 SNEGSKA (reference sequence). Trimming stripped 3 bases from V and 5 bases from J, with 8 bases between. The CDR3 protein is CSASLTNEQYF. The CDR3, as DNA: TGCAGTGCTAGTCTCACGAACGAGCAGTACTTC.

The chain links TRBV4-1 to TRBJ1-1, with D tentatively TRBD1 (6 bases). The CDR3 extends over 15 amino acids. Per germline, CDR1 MGHRA and CDR2 YSYEKL. V dropped 5 bases and J dropped 2 bases, with 15 bases sitting between them. The CDR3 DNA sequence: TGCGCCAGCAGCACCCAGACAGGACGTAACACTGAAGCTTTCTTT. It is translated as CASSTQTGRNTEAFF.

This clonotype was detected a few times. V usage is TRBV5-1 and J usage is TRBJ2-1, with TRBD1 identical over 7 bases. Germline V gives CDR1 SGHRS, CDR2 YFSETQ. The CDR3 totals 18 residues. Trimming took 1 base from V and 9 from J; bases not matched to a gene: 19. CDR3 residues: CASSLYGDSTPSTIEQFF. The CDR3, as DNA: TGCGCCAGCAGCTTGTACGGGGACAGTACGCCTTCTACAATTGAGCAGTTCTTC.

This clonotype was counted a few times. The chain links TRBV6-2 or TRBV6-3 to TRBJ2-1, with TRBD1 matching over 7 bases. Germline-derived CDR1 and CDR2 are MNHEY and SVGEGT. J gave up 11 bases and V 8 bases, and 6 bases lay outside the gene matches. The CDR3 spans 11 residues. CDR3 region: CASASTGKQFF. CDR3 bases: TGTGCCAGCGCTTCGACAGGGAAGCAGTTCTTC.

This clonotype was picked up a small number of times. The chain couples TRBV6-1 to TRBJ2-2; D might be TRBD1 (6 bases). V lost 6 bases, J lost 1 base, and 15 bases lay in between. Germline V CDR1 and CDR2: MNHNS, SASEGT. The CDR3 totals 16 residues. The CDR3, as DNA: TGTGCCAGCAGAGGGGGTTGGTCAGTGAACACCGGGGAGCTGTTTTTT. Protein sequence: CASRGGWSVNTGELFF.

This chain links TRBV20-1 with TRBJ1-1; D gene unclear. The CDR3 is made up of 12 amino acids. Germline CDR1 reads DFQATT; CDR2 reads SNEGSKA (reference sequence). Trimming removed 2 bases from V and 1 base from J, with 5 bases in between. CDR3 in DNA: TGCAGTGCTAGAATGGGGAACACTGAAGCTTTCTTT. This codes for CSARMGNTEAFF.

This clonotype was recorded many times. The J gene is TRBJ2-3, the V gene TRBV27, with 7 bases lining up with TRBD2. This CDR3 region has 13 residues. V lost 7 bases and J lost 4; bases outside the gene matches: 5. Germline V lookup: CDR1 MNHEY, CDR2 SMNVEV (reference sequence). CDR3: CASTGGRADTQYF. DNA of the CDR3: TGTGCCAGCACGGGCGGGAGAGCAGATACGCAGTATTTT.

This clonotype was detected only a few times. The chain couples TRBV27 to TRBJ2-7; D perhaps matches TRBD2 (6 bases). The germline V gene encodes CDR1 MNHEY and CDR2 SMNVEV (reference sequence). With 4 bases removed from V and 2 bases from J, the gap between germline ends came to 12 bases. The CDR3 contains 14 residues. For the CDR3, the DNA is TGTGCCAGCAGTTCCTGGGGGGAAACCTACGAGCAGTACTTC. Translation: CASSSWGETYEQYF.